One and the same sample provided the 21 T cell receptor beta chains below, sequenced in a study of OX40 agonist ivuxolimab in advanced cancers. The table came from immunoSEQ multiplex PCR; TCRdb's copy has only in-frame clones and leaves some out. The data contain approximately 90,000 clones, less than 95% of them singletons. This material consisted of CD4+ or CD8+ T cells sorted from blood, taken in a trial of the OX40 agonist ivuxolimab. All receptors come from an adult with an advanced solid tumor such as melanoma, head and neck, liver or kidney cancer.

The genes are TRBV30 and TRBJ1-2, with D uncertain. CDR1 and CDR2 (germline): GTSNPN, SVGIG (reference sequence). V dropped 3 bases and J dropped 4 bases, with 15 bases sitting between them. This CDR3 is built from 14 residues. Written as DNA, the CDR3 is TGTGCCTGGAGAACCAATGGGATCCCCTATGGCTACACCTTC. Translating it yields CAWRTNGIPYGYTF.

V gene TRBV4-1 combines with J gene TRBJ2-7, with 7 nucleotides matching TRBD1. The CDR3 runs to 15 residues. V trimming: 4 bases; J trimming: 7 bases; junction bases outside the gene matches: 13. Per the germline V gene, CDR1 is MGHRA and CDR2 is YSYEKL. For the CDR3, the DNA is TGCGCCAGCAGCCCCGGGACAGACCCGAACTGGGAGCAGTACTTC. Its translation is CASSPGTDPNWEQYF.

The chain has TRBV19 and TRBJ2-1; no definite D call. CDR1 and CDR2 from the germline V gene are LNHDA and SQIVND (reference sequence). The CDR3 covers 15 residues. The ends were cut back, 1 base at V and 6 bases at J, with 13 bases in the middle. For the CDR3, the DNA is TGTGCCAGTAGTATAGTAGGGTGGACCCTCAATGAGCAGTTCTTC. It translates to CASSIVGWTLNEQFF. Together with reference TRBV19 and TRBJ2-1, the CDR3 gives the full variable domain: DGGITQSPKYLFRKEGQNVTLSCEQNLNHDAMYWYRQDPGQGLRLIYYSQIVNDFQKGDIAEGYSVSREKKESFPLTVTSAQKNPTAFYLCASSIVGWTLNEQFFGPGTRLTVL.

A few counts support this clone. V usage is TRBV6-6 and J usage is TRBJ2-1; no definite D call. The germline V gene has CDR1 MNHNY and CDR2 SVGAGI (reference sequence). The CDR3 is 12 residues long. The V gene lost 5 bases and the J gene lost 3 bases, with 5 bases spanning the gap. CDR3 bases: TGTGCCAGCAGTGCCCACTACAATGAGCAGTTCTTC. Translating it yields CASSAHYNEQFF.

V and J are TRBV9 and TRBJ1-1; D not certain. Germline assignment: CDR1 SGDLS and CDR2 YYNGEE. The CDR3 contains 14 residues. Trimming took 0 bases from V and 0 from J, leaving 6 bases between them. Here the CDR3 DNA reads TGTGCCAGCAGCGTAGGTATCATGAACACTGAAGCTTTCTTT. It encodes CASSVGIMNTEAFF.

The gene calls are TRBV5-1 and TRBJ2-4; D is uncertain. The germline V and J ends were trimmed by 3 bases and 8 bases, with 15 bases remaining between them. Germline loops: CDR1 SGHRS, CDR2 YFSETQ. The CDR3 spans 14 residues. Here the CDR3 DNA reads TGCGCCAGCAGCTCCACAGCCTCAACGGACATTCAGTACTTC. It yields the protein CASSSTASTDIQYF. Based on the CDR3 plus reference TRBV5-1 and TRBJ2-4, the full variable domain is KAGVTQTPRYLIKTRGQQVTLSCSPISGHRSVSWYQQTPGQGLQFLFEYFSETQRNKGNFPGRFSGRQFSNSRSEMNVSTLELGDSALYLCASSSTASTDIQYFGAGTRLSVL.

The V call is TRBV4-1, the J call TRBJ2-7; the D gene is possibly TRBD2 (6 bases). The germline V gene encodes CDR1 MGHRA and CDR2 YSYEKL. CDR3 size: 17 residues. Trimming removed 4 bases from V and 4 bases from J, with 23 bases in between. In nucleotides, the CDR3 is TGCGCCAGCAGCCCCCAAAACGGCCAGCGGGCCCATTACGAGCAGTACTTC. Protein product: CASSPQNGQRAHYEQYF.

The J gene is TRBJ2-7, the V gene TRBV28, with 8 bases identical to TRBD2. The germline gives CDR1 MDHEN, CDR2 SYDVKM. The CDR3 has 15 residues. V trimming: 5 bases; J trimming: 1 base; junction bases outside the gene matches: 7. CDR3 sequence: CASSVETSASYEQYF. The DNA of the CDR3 is TGTGCCAGCAGTGTTGAGACTAGCGCTTCCTACGAGCAGTACTTC.

The chain employs TRBV6-5 and TRBJ2-7, with D possibly TRBD1 on 5 matching bases. CDR1 is MNHEY and CDR2 is SVGAGI in the germline V gene. V was trimmed by 5 bases and J by 6 bases, leaving 17 bases between them. The CDR3 length is 14 residues. In DNA, the CDR3 is TGTGCCAGCAGTACGTCCAGGGATCGGTCCGAGCAGTACTTC. Amino acid sequence: CASSTSRDRSEQYF.

This clone was seen just once. The genes are TRBV4-1 and TRBJ2-1, with TRBD2 as a possible D gene (6 bases). Per germline, CDR1 MGHRA and CDR2 YSYEKL. The length of the CDR3 is 15 residues. Trimming pared 4 bases from V and 0 bases from J, leaving 10 bases between. The CDR3 DNA reads TGCGCCAGCAGCCCTTATAGCGGCTCCTACAATGAGCAGTTCTTC. Translated, it gives CASSPYSGSYNEQFF.

The V and J genes are TRBV27 and TRBJ1-1; D is undetermined. Germline CDR1 reads MNHEY; CDR2 reads SMNVEV (reference sequence). This CDR3 contains 13 residues. Trimming pared 3 bases from V and 3 bases from J, leaving 8 bases between. The CDR3 protein is CASSFPGDTEAFF. CDR3 in DNA: TGTGCCAGCAGTTTCCCCGGGGACACTGAAGCTTTCTTT.

This clone was recorded only once. The rearrangement links TRBV11-2 to TRBJ1-1; D is uncertain. Trimming shortened V by 5 bases and J by 0 bases, and 10 bases separated the two germline ends. The CDR3 contains 14 residues. CDR1 and CDR2 from the germline V gene are SGHAT and FQNNGV. For the CDR3, the DNA is TGTGCCAGCAGCCCCTTTAAGGTGAACACTGAAGCTTTCTTT. This translates into CASSPFKVNTEAFF.

This clone was seen a handful of times. The chain joins TRBV19 to TRBJ1-1; D perhaps matches TRBD1 (5 bases). Germline CDR1 LNHDA, CDR2 SQIVND (reference sequence). This CDR3 is 12 amino acids long. Deletions cut 6 bases from V and 4 bases from J, with 9 bases between. The CDR3 is CASSDRFTEAFF. The CDR3 nucleotides read TGTGCCAGTAGCGACAGATTCACTGAAGCTTTCTTT.

CDR3 bases: TGCGCCAGCAGCCGTACACAGCCGAACACTGAAGCTTTCTTT. Translated, it gives CASSRTQPNTEAFF. V gene TRBV5-1 combines with J gene TRBJ1-1; D ambiguous. V was trimmed by 4 bases and J by 1 base, leaving 11 bases between them. CDR1 is SGHRS and CDR2 is YFSETQ in the germline V gene. The CDR3 extends over 14 amino acids. The variable domain in full, with the rest retrieved from reference TRBV5-1 and TRBJ1-1, is KAGVTQTPRYLIKTRGQQVTLSCSPISGHRSVSWYQQTPGQGLQFLFEYFSETQRNKGNFPGRFSGRQFSNSRSEMNVSTLELGDSALYLCASSRTQPNTEAFFGQGTRLTVV.

The chain carries TRBV25-1 and TRBJ2-1, with 9 bases that match TRBD2. Germline assignment: CDR1 MGHDK and CDR2 SYGVNS. The junction had 5 bases not matched to a gene; V was cut back by 4 bases and J by 4 bases. CDR3 length: 15 residues. In DNA, the CDR3 is TGTGCCAGCAGTGTTGGACTAGCGACTTACAATGAGCAGTTCTTC. This encodes CASSVGLATYNEQFF.

The chain employs TRBV6-5 and TRBJ2-7; 7 nucleotides agree with TRBD2. The CDR3 consists of 14 residues. V lost 2 bases, J lost 7 bases, and 8 bases stayed unmatched. Germline lookup yields CDR1 MNHEY and CDR2 SVGAGI. The CDR3, as DNA: TGTGCCAGCAGTTACGCCACGGGAGGCGGGGAGCAGTACTTC. As protein: CASSYATGGGEQYF.

Here the CDR3 reads CASSIPGVGTEAFF. The CDR3 region has the DNA TGTGCCAGTAGTATCCCAGGGGTAGGCACTGAAGCTTTCTTT. The chain carries TRBV19 and TRBJ1-1; tentatively, D is TRBD1 (6 bases). Between the trimmed V and J ends, which lost 3 bases and 4 bases, there was a span of 12 bases. The germline V gene has CDR1 LNHDA and CDR2 SQIVND (reference sequence). The CDR3 sequence is 14 residues long.

V and J are TRBV15 and TRBJ2-4; the D gene is possibly TRBD1 (5 bases). The CDR3 contains 19 residues. CDR1 and CDR2 (germline): LNHNV, YYDKDF (reference sequence). V gave up 0 bases and J gave up 1 base, with 19 bases separating them. The CDR3 bases are TGTGCCACCAGCAGAGATTATTTTAAGGGGAATAGGGCCAAAAACATTCAGTACTTC. As protein: CATSRDYFKGNRAKNIQYF.

The rearrangement links TRBV29-1 to TRBJ2-1; 9 bases are a match to TRBD2. Germline CDR1 is SQVTM and CDR2 is ANQGSEA. Trimming removed 6 bases from V and 3 bases from J; junction bases left unmatched: 6. The CDR3 covers 14 residues. The CDR3 nucleotides read TGCAGCGTCCTGACTAGCGGAAACTACAATGAGCAGTTCTTC. Amino acids: CSVLTSGNYNEQFF.

This clone was seen only once. The genes are TRBV11-3 and TRBJ2-7, with D possibly TRBD1 on 6 matching bases. Between the trimmed V and J ends, which lost 4 bases and 3 bases, there was a span of 13 bases. Germline V lookup: CDR1 SGHNT, CDR2 YENEEA. The CDR3 extends over 14 amino acids. CDR3 loop: CASSYLRDNYEQYF. The DNA of the CDR3 is TGTGCCAGCAGCTATCTCCGGGACAACTACGAGCAGTACTTC.

V usage is TRBV15 and J usage is TRBJ1-2, with 9 bases matching TRBD1. The germline V gene has CDR1 LNHNV and CDR2 YYDKDF (reference sequence). CDR3 length: 17 amino acids. V lost 4 bases, J lost 2 bases, and 11 bases stayed unmatched. CDR3: CATSTGTGWVPNYGYTF. DNA of the CDR3: TGTGCCACCAGCACCGGGACAGGGTGGGTCCCAAACTATGGCTACACCTTC.